The sequence of this T cell receptor beta chain was determined in a study of T cells after yellow fever vaccination. At least ten counts were recorded for this clonotype. No antigen is known for it. Using its own MiXCR run on the 5' RACE reads, TCRdb lists one record per CDR3 protein. The table includes 300,000 to 350,000 distinct CDR3 sequences, 3.5% to 4.5% detected once. The germline CDR1 and CDR2 sequences are SGHVS and FQNEAQ. CDR3 length: 14 residues. The V end lost 0 bases, the J end lost 4 bases, and 9 bases lay between the germline ends. General study points: Shared CD4/CD8 clonotypes were a small share, likely from convergent recombination. There was a possibility that FACS-sorted repertoires contained abundant clonotypes contaminating from the bulk population. Weaker overall, the secondary response nonetheless peaked faster (day 5 versus 15).

The rearrangement links TRBV7-8 to TRBJ1-2; D is undetermined. The starting material was PBMCs, obtained 15 days after the yellow fever booster vaccination. The clonotype comes from a man between 18 and 35 years old who received the YFV17D yellow fever vaccine. CDR3 nucleotides: TGTGCCAGCAGCTTAGCTGGCACAGCCTATGGCTACACCTTC. This sequence encodes CASSLAGTAYGYTF.